The 5 T cell receptor beta chains reported below all come from one sample, sequenced in a study of T-cell memory formation after mild COVID-19. TCRdb re-called the 5' RACE reads through MiXCR, storing one row per CDR3 protein. The sample holds roughly 130,000 distinct CDR3 sequences; 15% to 20% are singletons and the top ten take about 14%. The sample consisted of PBMCs or a T cell subset sorted from them (not recorded which). Every receptor here comes from an adult woman who had mild COVID-19 (a few samples of this study predate the infection). Cell type and time point are not known.

The chain is built from TRBV29-1 and TRBJ1-2; the D gene is possibly TRBD1 (5 bases). Germline V gene data show CDR1 as SQVTM and CDR2 as ANQGSEA. The CDR3 is made up of 12 amino acids. Trimming removed 5 bases from V and 2 bases from J, with 9 bases in between. CDR3 sequence reads: CSVLPGNYGYTF. CDR3 DNA: TGCAGCGTTTTACCAGGGAACTATGGCTACACCTTC.

The V gene is TRBV2, the J gene TRBJ2-1; no definite D call. Germline V gene data show CDR1 as SNHLY and CDR2 as FYNNEI. Trimming took 3 bases from V and 0 from J, leaving 6 bases between them. The CDR3 runs 14 residues. CDR3 DNA: TGTGCCAGCAGTGACGCGGCCTCCTACAATGAGCAGTTCTTC. It codes for CASSDAASYNEQFF. Based on the CDR3 plus reference TRBV2 and TRBJ2-1, the full variable domain is EPEVTQTPSHQVTQMGQEVILRCVPISNHLYFYWYRQILGQKVEFLVSFYNNEISEKSEIFDDQFSVERPDGSNFTLKIRSTKLEDSAMYFCASSDAASYNEQFFGPGTRLTVL.

The chain is built from TRBV5-5 and TRBJ2-1; D perhaps matches TRBD2 (5 bases). CDR3 length: 17 amino acids. From germline, CDR1 is SGHKS and CDR2 YYEKEE (reference sequence). The ends were cut back, 2 bases at V and 7 bases at J, with 22 bases in the middle. As DNA, the CDR3 is TGTGCCAGCAGCTTTTGGTTTATGGTGGGAGCGGAGAATGAGCAGTTCTTC. Translated, it gives CASSFWFMVGAENEQFF.

This chain uses TRBV4-2 with TRBJ2-7, with D tentatively TRBD1 (6 bases). Trimming shortened V by 0 bases and J by 4 bases, and 16 bases separated the two germline ends. CDR3 length: 16 amino acids. Germline CDR1 LGHNA, CDR2 YNFKEQ. The CDR3 region has the DNA TGTGCCAGCAGCCAAGAATATACTCGCCAGGGGTACGAGCAGTACTTC. Translated: CASSQEYTRQGYEQYF.

This clonotype was seen a few times. The rearrangement joins TRBV4-2 to TRBJ2-7; D uncertain. V lost 1 base and J lost 1, with 8 bases in between. From germline, CDR1 is LGHNA and CDR2 YNFKEQ. The CDR3 totals 14 residues. The CDR3 is CASSQVGFSYEQYF. The CDR3 DNA sequence: TGTGCCAGCAGCCAAGTTGGTTTTTCCTACGAGCAGTACTTC.